Given below is one T cell receptor (beta chain) in context. Its antigen remains unknown. The data originate from a study of OX40 agonist ivuxolimab in advanced cancers. Study at large: Clinicians treated patients with ivuxolimab, an agonistic anti-OX40 (CD134) antibody.

TCRdb's copy holds only in-frame clones and misses some; the assay was immunoSEQ multiplex PCR. The sample holds about 40,000 clones, 80% to 90% seen once. General study findings and limits: The expanded peripheral T cells' antigen specificity was not determined.

This sample comprised CD4+ or CD8+ T cells sorted from blood, obtained in a trial of the OX40 agonist ivuxolimab. This sequence originates from an adult with an advanced solid tumor such as melanoma, head and neck, liver or kidney cancer.

CDR3 residues: CASLAEYNTGELFF. CDR3 in DNA: TGCGCCAGCCTAGCGGAGTATAACACCGGGGAGCTGTTTTTT. V is TRBV5-1 and J is TRBJ2-2; TRBD2 aligns across 7 bases. CDR1 and CDR2 (germline): SGHRS, YFSETQ. This CDR3 region has 14 residues. V was pared by 7 bases and J by 2 bases, with 5 bases of the junction left unmatched.